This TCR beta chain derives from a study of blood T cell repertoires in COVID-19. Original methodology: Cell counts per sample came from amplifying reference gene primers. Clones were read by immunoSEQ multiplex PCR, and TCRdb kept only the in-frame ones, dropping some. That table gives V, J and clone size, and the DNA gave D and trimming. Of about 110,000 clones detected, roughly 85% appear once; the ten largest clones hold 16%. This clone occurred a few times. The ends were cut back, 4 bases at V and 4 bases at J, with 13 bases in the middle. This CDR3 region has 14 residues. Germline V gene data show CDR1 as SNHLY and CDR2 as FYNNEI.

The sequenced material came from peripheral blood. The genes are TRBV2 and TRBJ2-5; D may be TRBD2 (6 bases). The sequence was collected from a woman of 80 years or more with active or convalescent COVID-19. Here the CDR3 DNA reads TGTGCCAGCAGTGTGGGAGGAGCGGGAGAGACCCAGTACTTC. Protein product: CASSVGGAGETQYF.